This T cell receptor (beta chain) was retrieved from a study of OX40 agonist ivuxolimab in advanced cancers. The wider study: Cohort: 80% to 85% men, mean age 60, aged about 20 to 79.

Germline CDR1 reads LGHNA; CDR2 reads YSLEER. With 0 bases removed from V and 7 bases from J, the gap between germline ends came to 13 bases. The CDR3 loop spans 15 amino acids. Generated by immunoSEQ multiplex PCR, the TCRdb table keeps only in-frame clones and is missing some. The data show over 70,000 clones, with nearly 90% seen just once and around 0.19% held by the top ten. To note about this clone: Its specificity is unknown.

Study observations and caveats: Low normalized clonal expansion also occurred in some nonresponding patients. On average, CD8+ T cells had more expanded clones than CD4+.

The rearrangement links TRBV4-3 to TRBJ2-1; D is unclear. This clonotype was obtained from an adult with an advanced solid tumor such as melanoma, head and neck, liver or kidney cancer. Specimen: CD4+ or CD8+ T cells sorted from blood, collected in a trial of the OX40 agonist ivuxolimab. The CDR3 nucleotides read TGCGCCAGCAGCCAAGATCGCGACTTCGGGAATGAGCAGTTCTTC. This sequence encodes CASSQDRDFGNEQFF.